This entry lists 18 T cell receptor beta chains sequenced from one sample in a study of T cell responses to AZD1222 COVID-19 vaccine (dated by TCRdb to the early 2020s). The protocol used for the library was the immunoSEQ multiplex PCR assay. This immuneACCESS table, as held by TCRdb, lists in-frame sequences with V and J called but not all clones. Of the missing ones, under half trace to an unresolved V gene in checked studies; the others have no known cause. The sample table shows around 130,000 clones, and roughly nine tenths are seen once. The leading ten clones occupy around 1.5% of the sample. This specimen's time point label, per the study, means: baseline before first vaccination. The sequenced sample was peripheral blood, obtained on day 0 of AZD1222 vaccination. These TCRs come from an adult in good health.

The rearrangement joins TRBV7-2 to TRBJ1-2; D unresolved. The CDR3 runs to 15 residues. CDR1 and CDR2 from the germline V gene are SGHTA and FQGNSA. Trimming stripped 4 bases from V and 1 base from J, with 13 bases between. The CDR3 loop reads CASSSEPGYNYGYTF. The CDR3, as DNA: TGTGCCAGCAGCTCAGAGCCCGGATATAACTATGGCTACACCTTC.

The genes are TRBV3-1 (or the pseudogene TRBV3-2) and TRBJ1-1; no reliable D call. V was trimmed by 4 bases and J by 1 base, leaving 13 bases between them. The CDR3 spans 15 residues. The germline CDR1 and CDR2 sequences are LGHDT and YNNKEL (reference sequence). The CDR3, as DNA: TGTGCCAGCAGCCTTTCGGATATAGGGAACACTGAAGCTTTCTTT. Encoded protein: CASSLSDIGNTEAFF.

The chain carries TRBV18 and TRBJ1-6, with TRBD1 matching over 7 bases. The CDR3 is 17 residues long. CDR1 is KGHSH, CDR2 LQKENI, per germline. The V and J ends lost 0 bases and 6 bases, in that order; junction bases with no gene match: 8. In DNA form, the CDR3 reads TGTGCCAGCTCACCACCTATTACAGGGGCGCGTAATTCACCCCTCCACTTT. Its translation is CASSPPITGARNSPLHF.

J is TRBJ2-3 and V is TRBV24-1; no reliable D call. The CDR3 totals 16 residues. V lost 3 bases and J lost 1, with 13 bases in between. Germline values: CDR1 KGHDR, CDR2 SFDVKD. The CDR3 here is CATSDTPLGRTDTQYF. The CDR3, as DNA: TGTGCCACCAGTGATACCCCTTTGGGCCGCACAGATACGCAGTATTTT.

This sequence joins TRBV19 and TRBJ1-6; TRBD1 agrees at 7 bases. The ends lost 3 bases at V and 11 bases at J; junction bases unmatched: 7. Germline CDR1 reads LNHDA; CDR2 reads SQIVND (reference sequence). The CDR3 runs to 14 residues. Written as DNA, the CDR3 is TGTGCCAGTAGTATCCCCACCAGGGGGACACCCCTCCACTTT. Its protein product is CASSIPTRGTPLHF.

The chain recombines TRBV11-3 with TRBJ2-1; 7 bases are a match to TRBD1. The junction had 10 bases not matched to a gene; V was cut back by 3 bases and J by 8 bases. The CDR3 has 15 residues. Germline CDR1 and CDR2: SGHNT and YENEEA. The CDR3 reads CASSFGQATGHEQFF. CDR3 DNA sequence: TGTGCCAGCAGCTTCGGACAGGCCACGGGCCATGAGCAGTTCTTC.

A remark on this clone: A junction boundary mismatches the germline segment, possibly from a read error. This chain joins TRBV7-7 and TRBJ1-1; D is unclear. Germline V gene data show CDR1 as SSHAT and CDR2 as FNYEAQ (reference sequence). CDR3 size: 13 residues. As DNA, the CDR3 is TGTGCTAGCAGCTTAGAGGACGGCACTGAAGCTTTCTTT. It is translated as CASSLEDGTEAFF.

The gene calls are TRBV5-1 and TRBJ2-7, with 9 bases fitting TRBD1. The CDR3 loop spans 16 amino acids. The germline gives CDR1 SGHRS, CDR2 YFSETQ. V lost 4 bases, J lost 2 bases, and 10 bases stayed unmatched. The CDR3 DNA reads as TGCGCCAGCAGCCCAACCGGGACAGGGCTTACCTACGAGCAGTACTTC. The encoded protein is CASSPTGTGLTYEQYF.

The CDR3 reads CASSAGTGREFYGYTF. CDR3 DNA: TGTGCCAGCAGCGCAGGGACAGGGAGAGAATTTTATGGCTACACCTTC. This chain connects TRBV9 to TRBJ1-2; 9 bases are a match to TRBD1. The CDR3 loop spans 16 amino acids. Per the germline V gene, CDR1 is SGDLS and CDR2 is YYNGEE. The ends lost 3 bases at V and 5 bases at J; junction bases unmatched: 11.

The chain joins TRBV5-5 to TRBJ1-5; tentatively, D is TRBD1 (6 bases). Trimming shortened V by 0 bases and J by 6 bases, and 13 bases separated the two germline ends. This CDR3 contains 15 residues. The germline CDR1 and CDR2 sequences are SGHKS and YYEKEE (reference sequence). In DNA, the CDR3 is TGTGCCAGCAGCTTGGGTGCAGGGGAGAGTCAGCCCCAGCATTTT. Protein: CASSLGAGESQPQHF.

This rearrangement joins TRBV4-1 to TRBJ1-2; D possibly corresponds to TRBD1 (6 bases). V lost 0 bases and J lost 7, with 15 bases in between. The CDR3 is made up of 15 amino acids. Germline V gene lookup returns CDR1 MGHRA and CDR2 YSYEKL. CDR3 DNA: TGCGCCAGCAGCCAAGATCGAGTGGGGGCCGGTGGCTACACCTTC. This encodes CASSQDRVGAGGYTF.

The chain couples TRBV11-2 to TRBJ2-5; D gene unclear. Per the germline V gene, CDR1 is SGHAT and CDR2 is FQNNGV. V was cut by 5 bases and J by 0 bases, with 7 bases left in between. This CDR3 is 13 amino acids long. CDR3 in amino acids: CASSTRYQETQYF. DNA of the CDR3: TGTGCCAGCAGCACCCGGTACCAAGAGACCCAGTACTTC. The entire variable domain, with the rest obtained from reference TRBV11-2 and TRBJ2-5, is as follows: EAGVAQSPRYKIIEKRQSVAFWCNPISGHATLYWYQQILGQGPKLLIQFQNNGVVDDSQLPKDRFSAERLKGVDSTLKIQPAKLEDSAVYLCASSTRYQETQYFGPGTRLLVL.

The chain couples TRBV6-1 to TRBJ2-2; D is undetermined. Germline-derived CDR1 and CDR2 are MNHNS and SASEGT. Trimming removed 2 bases from V and 2 bases from J, with 6 bases in between. The CDR3 has 14 amino acids. The CDR3 DNA reads as TGTGCCAGCAGTGAACAGACCAACACCGGGGAGCTGTTTTTT. Its translation is CASSEQTNTGELFF.

This rearrangement joins TRBV12-3 or TRBV12-4 to TRBJ1-2; D possibly corresponds to TRBD1 (5 bases). Trimming pared 3 bases from V and 4 bases from J, leaving 9 bases between. The CDR3 extends over 13 amino acids. The CDR3 spells CASSFEQVYGYTF. The CDR3, as DNA: TGTGCCAGCAGTTTTGAACAGGTCTATGGCTACACCTTC.

The chain combines TRBV19 with TRBJ1-2; D gene ambiguous. Germline-derived CDR1 and CDR2 are LNHDA and SQIVND (reference sequence). Between the trimmed V and J ends, which lost 5 bases and 4 bases, there was a span of 14 bases. The CDR3 runs to 14 residues. CDR3 coding DNA: TGTGCCAGTAGTCGACCTACAGTGCCCTATGGCTACACCTTC. This codes for CASSRPTVPYGYTF. Variable domain in full (rest from reference TRBV19 and TRBJ1-2): DGGITQSPKYLFRKEGQNVTLSCEQNLNHDAMYWYRQDPGQGLRLIYYSQIVNDFQKGDIAEGYSVSREKKESFPLTVTSAQKNPTAFYLCASSRPTVPYGYTFGSGTRLTVV.

The J gene is TRBJ2-7, the V gene TRBV2; a weak D match, TRBD2 (6 bases). The germline V and J ends were trimmed by 7 bases and 9 bases, with 22 bases remaining between them. This CDR3 comprises 14 residues. CDR1 SNHLY and CDR2 FYNNEI come from the germline V gene. The chain's CDR3 is CASNHRDSRFGQYF. The CDR3, as DNA: TGTGCCAGCAACCACCGGGACTCCCGTTTTGGGCAGTACTTC.

The chain couples TRBV27 to TRBJ1-2; D is unresolved. The CDR3 runs 13 residues. Trimming took off 5 bases at V and 2 bases at J, with 9 bases between the two ends. Germline V lookup: CDR1 MNHEY, CDR2 SMNVEV (reference sequence). The CDR3 sequence: CASSQDSNYGYTF. CDR3 coding DNA: TGTGCCAGCAGTCAGGACTCCAACTATGGCTACACCTTC.

The rearrangement uses TRBV10-2 and TRBJ2-7, with D perhaps matching TRBD1 (6 bases). Germline V gene data show CDR1 as WSHSY and CDR2 as SAAADI. The CDR3 has 13 amino acids. V dropped 6 bases and J dropped 6 bases, with 15 bases sitting between them. CDR3 sequence: CASRSQGLGEQYF. Written as DNA, the CDR3 is TGCGCCAGCAGGTCACAGGGTCTCGGCGAGCAGTACTTC.